The 22 T cell receptor beta chains given below trace back to one sample, sequenced in a study of cytomegalovirus exposure and HLA in healthy donors. Both 60 Vbeta primers and 13 Jbeta primers went into the PCR. Repertoires were generated with immunoSEQ multiplex PCR, while TCRdb's copy carries only in-frame clones and drops some. Here the sample spans 140,000 to 150,000 clones, approximately 80% being singletons. Sequences were obtained from PBMCs. Receptor source: a female donor in good health and CMV-seronegative.

The chain couples TRBV28 to TRBJ2-2; the D gene is possibly TRBD2 (6 bases). The CDR3 contains 17 residues. Trimming took off 3 bases at V and 3 bases at J, with 17 bases between the two ends. Germline lookup yields CDR1 MDHEN and CDR2 SYDVKM. CDR3 sequence reads: CASSFLGGKGYTGELFF. The CDR3, as DNA: TGTGCCAGCAGTTTTTTAGGCGGGAAAGGGTACACCGGGGAGCTGTTTTTT.

This chain joins TRBV7-9 and TRBJ1-1, with D possibly matching TRBD1 (6 bases). CDR3 length equals 13 residues. The germline CDR1 and CDR2 sequences are SEHNR and FQNEAQ (reference sequence). Trimming pared 5 bases from V and 4 bases from J, leaving 11 bases between. The CDR3 reads CASSTRGSTEAFF. In nucleotides, the CDR3 is TGTGCCAGCAGCACCAGGGGAAGCACTGAAGCTTTCTTT.

This clone came up a few times. CDR3 sequence (DNA): TGTGCCAGCAGTTACCGGGGAATTGGTGGCTACACCTTC. It specifies CASSYRGIGGYTF. The chain combines TRBV6-5 with TRBJ1-2; D ambiguous. Per the germline V gene, CDR1 is MNHEY and CDR2 is SVGAGI. This CDR3 has 13 residues. Trimming removed 2 bases at V and 7 bases at J, with 11 bases between.

Here the CDR3 DNA reads TGTGCCACCGGGGCGGGAGCTAATCCCTCAGATACGCAGTATTTT. It translates to CATGAGANPSDTQYF. The chain is built from TRBV15 and TRBJ2-3; the match to TRBD2 covers 7 bases. V trimming: 8 bases; J trimming: 4 bases; junction bases outside the gene matches: 12. The CDR3 totals 15 residues. CDR1 and CDR2 (germline): LNHNV, YYDKDF (reference sequence).

V gene TRBV5-4 combines with J gene TRBJ2-7, with 7 bases lining up with TRBD1. Germline-derived CDR1 and CDR2 are SGHNT and YYREEE (reference sequence). The CDR3 extends over 13 amino acids. After removal of 4 bases from V and 3 bases from J, the junction contained 4 bases not matched to a gene. The CDR3 sequence is CASSGRQGYEQYF. The CDR3 DNA reads TGTGCCAGCAGCGGAAGACAGGGCTACGAGCAGTACTTC.

This clone showed up just a few times. CDR3 bases: TGCGCCAGCAGCCAAGGGGCCTCGTACAATGAGCAGTTCTTC. Translation gives CASSQGASYNEQFF. V is TRBV4-1 and J is TRBJ2-1; D uncertain. V shed 1 base and J shed 4 bases, with 8 bases lying between them. There are 14 residues in the CDR3. From germline, CDR1 is MGHRA and CDR2 YSYEKL.

The chain links TRBV6-1 to TRBJ2-1, with TRBD2 matching 9 bases. The ends lost 1 base at V and 4 bases at J; junction bases unmatched: 5. CDR1 and CDR2 (germline): MNHNS, SASEGT. The CDR3 contains 16 residues. In DNA form, the CDR3 reads TGTGCCAGCAGTGAAGAGCCCAGCGGGAGGTACAATGAGCAGTTCTTC. It codes for CASSEEPSGRYNEQFF.

As DNA, the CDR3 is TGTGCCAGCAGCTTATCCCGGGGGGCTAGCACAGATACGCAGTATTTT. Encoded protein: CASSLSRGASTDTQYF. V is TRBV11-2 and J is TRBJ2-3, with a tentative D call TRBD2 (7 bases). CDR3 length: 16 amino acids. From germline, CDR1 is SGHAT and CDR2 FQNNGV. V lost 2 bases, J lost 0 bases, and 12 bases lay in between.

The V call is TRBV7-9, the J call TRBJ1-3; 12 bases fit TRBD1. The length of the CDR3 is 17 residues. CDR1 SEHNR and CDR2 FQNEAQ come from the germline V gene (reference sequence). Trimming cost V 1 base and J 3 bases; bases outside gene matches: 4. The CDR3 bases are TGTGCCAGCAGCTTAGGGGACAGGGGGCTTTGTGGAAACACCATATATTTT. This gives the protein CASSLGDRGLCGNTIYF. Combining the CDR3 with reference TRBV7-9 and TRBJ1-3 gives the whole variable domain DTGVSQNPRHKITKRGQNVTFRCDPISEHNRLYWYRQTLGQGPEFLTYFQNEAQLEKSRLLSDRFSAERPKGSFSTLEIQRTEQGDSAMYLCASSLGDRGLCGNTIYFGEGSWLTVV.

The chain combines TRBV5-1 with TRBJ1-4; 7 positions agree with TRBD1. V shed 4 bases and J 5 bases; nucleotides not matched to a gene: 8. The CDR3 has 15 residues. Germline V gene sequence: CDR1 SGHRS, CDR2 YFSETQ. The CDR3 coding sequence is TGCGCCAGCAGCCCTGGGACAGCGAAGAATGAAAAACTGTTTTTT. Amino acids: CASSPGTAKNEKLFF.

The DNA of the CDR3 is TGCGCCAGCAGCCGAGGACTGGATTTTTCCTATAATTCACCCCTCCACTTT. This translates into CASSRGLDFSYNSPLHF. The chain links TRBV5-1 to TRBJ1-6, with D unclear. The CDR3 runs 17 residues. The V end lost 4 bases, the J end lost 1 base, and 15 bases lay between the germline ends. Looked up from germline, CDR1 is SGHRS and CDR2 is YFSETQ.

This chain connects TRBV7-2 to TRBJ2-3, with 9 bases matching TRBD2. V gave up 7 bases and J gave up 2 bases; unmatched junction bases: 7. Germline-derived CDR1 and CDR2 are SGHTA and FQGNSA. The CDR3 spans 15 residues. The CDR3 DNA is TGTGCCAGCACGGGGACTAGCTTTTCCACAGATACGCAGTATTTT. It encodes CASTGTSFSTDTQYF.

CDR3 protein: CASSQQSGSTGELFF. The CDR3 DNA reads TGCGCCAGCAGCCAACAAAGCGGGAGCACCGGGGAGCTGTTTTTT. This rearrangement joins TRBV5-1 to TRBJ2-2, with 8 bases aligning to TRBD2. With 4 bases clipped from V and 4 bases from J, the junction kept 6 bases outside the gene matches. Germline V gene sequence: CDR1 SGHRS, CDR2 YFSETQ. The CDR3 has 15 amino acids.

The chain links TRBV6-5 to TRBJ2-1; D is perhaps TRBD1 (5 bases). Per germline, CDR1 MNHEY and CDR2 SVGAGI. CDR3 length: 13 residues. The V and J ends lost 2 bases and 3 bases respectively, with 5 bases between them. CDR3 protein: CASSYGHYNEQFF. In DNA form, the CDR3 reads TGTGCCAGCAGTTACGGACACTACAATGAGCAGTTCTTC.

This clone was recorded a few times. The chain recombines TRBV6-5 with TRBJ1-1; a possible D gene is TRBD1 (6 bases). CDR1 is MNHEY and CDR2 is SVGAGI in the germline V gene. The ends were cut back, 10 bases at V and 4 bases at J, with 13 bases in the middle. This CDR3 has 12 amino acids. DNA of the CDR3: TGTGCCACACAGGGACGAGGCACTGAAGCTTTCTTT. Translation gives CATQGRGTEAFF.

This chain connects TRBV5-1 to TRBJ1-2; D not resolved. Trimming took off 7 bases at V and 6 bases at J, with 19 bases between the two ends. Germline lookup yields CDR1 SGHRS and CDR2 YFSETQ. The CDR3 has 14 amino acids. The CDR3 is CASRLREDLDGYTF. CDR3 DNA sequence: TGCGCCAGCCGCCTCCGGGAAGATCTTGATGGCTACACCTTC.

The chain couples TRBV4-1 to TRBJ2-7, with 9 bases identical to TRBD1. After removal of 3 bases from V and 3 bases from J, the junction contained 6 bases not matched to a gene. The CDR3 is made up of 15 amino acids. Germline loops: CDR1 MGHRA, CDR2 YSYEKL. The CDR3 here is CASSHSDRGFYEQYF. CDR3 bases: TGCGCCAGCAGCCACTCGGACAGGGGCTTCTACGAGCAGTACTTC.

The chain links TRBV7-2 to TRBJ2-7; 9 bases match TRBD2. V trimming: 5 bases; J trimming: 0 bases; junction bases outside the gene matches: 11. Looked up from germline, CDR1 is SGHTA and CDR2 is FQGNSA. CDR3 length equals 17 residues. Written as DNA, the CDR3 is TGTGCCAGCAGCCCAGCTAGCGGGGCAAGGGCCTCCTACGAGCAGTACTTC. Its translation: CASSPASGARASYEQYF.

J is TRBJ1-1 and V is TRBV30; TRBD1 agrees at 8 bases. This CDR3 has 11 residues. CDR1 and CDR2 from the germline V gene are GTSNPN and SVGIG (reference sequence). The CDR3 nucleotides read TGTGCAGGACAGGGATCCGCTGAAGCTTTCTTT. It yields the protein CAGQGSAEAFF.

The rearrangement joins TRBV28 to TRBJ2-2, with D perhaps TRBD2 (6 bases). Germline V gene sequence: CDR1 MDHEN, CDR2 SYDVKM. The CDR3 covers 15 residues. V was pared by 1 base and J by 8 bases, with 14 bases between. CDR3 amino acids: CASSLLASAGGELFF. The CDR3 DNA reads TGTGCCAGCAGTTTATTGGCTAGCGCGGGGGGGGAGCTGTTTTTT.

This chain links TRBV27 with TRBJ2-2, with TRBD1 matching over 7 bases. This CDR3 spans 13 amino acids. Germline CDR1 MNHEY, CDR2 SMNVEV (reference sequence). V shed 3 bases, J shed 7 bases, and the junction held 2 bases outside the gene matches. CDR3 sequence reads: CASSFQGVGELFF. The CDR3, as DNA: TGTGCCAGCAGTTTCCAGGGGGTCGGGGAGCTGTTTTTT.

V and J are TRBV19 and TRBJ2-2, with 7 bases aligning to TRBD1. The V segment lost 3 bases and the J segment 5 bases; nucleotides outside the gene matches: 9. Germline V lookup: CDR1 LNHDA, CDR2 SQIVND (reference sequence). This CDR3 has 16 amino acids. CDR3 loop: CASSMVQGFGTGELFF. The CDR3 DNA reads as TGTGCCAGTAGTATGGTACAGGGGTTTGGGACCGGGGAGCTGTTTTTT.